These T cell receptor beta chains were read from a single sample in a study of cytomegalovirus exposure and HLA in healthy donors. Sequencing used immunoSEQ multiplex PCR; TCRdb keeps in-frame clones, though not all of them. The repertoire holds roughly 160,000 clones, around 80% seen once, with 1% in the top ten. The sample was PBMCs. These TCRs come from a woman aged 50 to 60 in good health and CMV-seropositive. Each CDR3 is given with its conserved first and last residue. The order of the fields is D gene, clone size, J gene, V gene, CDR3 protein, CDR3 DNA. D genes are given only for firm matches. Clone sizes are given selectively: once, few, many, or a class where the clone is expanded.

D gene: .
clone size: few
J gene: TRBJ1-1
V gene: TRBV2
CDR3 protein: CASKAGIMNTEAFF
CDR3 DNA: TGTGCCAGCAAAGCAGGGATCATGAACACTGAAGCTTTCTTT

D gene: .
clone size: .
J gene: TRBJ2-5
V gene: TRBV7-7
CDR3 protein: CASSLNAGPQETQYF
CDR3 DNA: TGTGCTAGCAGTCTCAATGCGGGACCACAAGAGACCCAGTACTTC

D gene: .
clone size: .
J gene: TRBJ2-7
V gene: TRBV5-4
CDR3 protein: CASSLDAGLEINEQYF
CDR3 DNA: TGTGCCAGCAGCTTGGATGCGGGGTTAGAGATCAACGAGCAGTACTTC

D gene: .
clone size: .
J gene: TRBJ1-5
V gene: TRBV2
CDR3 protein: CASRQAVRVRGNQPQHF
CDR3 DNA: TGTGCCAGCAGACAGGCGGTCAGGGTCCGTGGCAATCAGCCCCAGCATTTT

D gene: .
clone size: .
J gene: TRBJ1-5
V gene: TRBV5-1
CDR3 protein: CASSLGTENQPQHF
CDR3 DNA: TGCGCCAGCAGCTTGGGGACAGAGAATCAGCCCCAGCATTTT

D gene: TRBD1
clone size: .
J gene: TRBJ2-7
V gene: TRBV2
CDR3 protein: CASSGDRAPYEQYF
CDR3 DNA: TGTGCCAGCAGCGGGGACAGGGCCCCCTACGAGCAGTACTTC

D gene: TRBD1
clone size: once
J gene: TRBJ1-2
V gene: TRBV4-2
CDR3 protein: CASSQRQGFDGYTF
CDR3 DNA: TGTGCCAGCAGCCAGAGACAGGGTTTTGATGGCTACACCTTC

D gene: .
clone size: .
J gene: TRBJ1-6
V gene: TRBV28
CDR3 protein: CASRWGPGDSPLHF
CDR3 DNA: TGTGCCAGCAGGTGGGGCCCTGGGGATTCACCCCTCCACTTT

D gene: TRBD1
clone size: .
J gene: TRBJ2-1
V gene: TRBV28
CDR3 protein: CASSPAGGRGEQFF
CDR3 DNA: TGTGCCAGCAGTCCCGCAGGGGGCCGAGGTGAGCAGTTCTTC

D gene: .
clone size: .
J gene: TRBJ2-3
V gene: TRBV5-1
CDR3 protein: CASSLQGQDTQYF
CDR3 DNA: TGCGCCAGCAGCTTGCAAGGACAAGATACGCAGTATTTT

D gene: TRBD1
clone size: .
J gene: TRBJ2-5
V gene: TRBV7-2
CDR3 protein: CASSARTGRETQYF
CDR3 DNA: TGTGCCAGCAGCGCCAGGACAGGGCGGGAGACCCAGTACTTC

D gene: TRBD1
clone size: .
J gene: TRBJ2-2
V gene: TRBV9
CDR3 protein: CASSVRDRGRGVAGELFF
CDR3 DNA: TGTGCCAGCAGCGTCCGGGACAGGGGGCGCGGGGTTGCCGGGGAGCTGTTTTTT

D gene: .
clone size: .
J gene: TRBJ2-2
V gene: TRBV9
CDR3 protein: CASSVGTGGTGELFF
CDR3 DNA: TGTGCCAGCAGCGTAGGGACAGGAGGGACCGGGGAGCTGTTTTTT

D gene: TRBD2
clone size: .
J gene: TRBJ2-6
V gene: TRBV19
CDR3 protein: CASSTRGVLTSGANVLTF
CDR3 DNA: TGTGCCAGTAGTACCCGGGGGGTTTTAACGTCTGGGGCCAACGTCCTGACTTTC

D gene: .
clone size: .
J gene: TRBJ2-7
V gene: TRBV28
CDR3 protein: CASSISAYSYEQYF
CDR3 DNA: TGTGCCAGCAGTATCAGTGCTTACTCCTACGAGCAGTACTTC

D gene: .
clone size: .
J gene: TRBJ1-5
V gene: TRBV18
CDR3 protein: CASSLQGNQPQHF
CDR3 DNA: TGTGCCAGCTCGCTACAGGGAAATCAGCCCCAGCATTTT

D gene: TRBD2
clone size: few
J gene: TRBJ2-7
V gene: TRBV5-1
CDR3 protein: CASSLGLAVPYEQYF
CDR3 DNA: TGCGCCAGCAGCTTAGGACTAGCGGTCCCCTACGAGCAGTACTTC

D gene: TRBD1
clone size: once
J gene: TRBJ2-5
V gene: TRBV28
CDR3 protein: CASSRPGQGTETQYF
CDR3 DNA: TGTGCCAGCAGTAGACCGGGACAGGGAACGGAGACCCAGTACTTC

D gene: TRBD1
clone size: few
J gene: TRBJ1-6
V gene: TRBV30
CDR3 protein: CAWSDGHRGNSPLHF
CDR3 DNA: TGTGCCTGGAGCGATGGCCACAGGGGGAATTCACCCCTCCACTTT

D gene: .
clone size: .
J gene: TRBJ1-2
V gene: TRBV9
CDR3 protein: CASSVAPGAGYTF
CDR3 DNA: TGTGCCAGCAGCGTAGCACCAGGCGCAGGCTACACCTTC

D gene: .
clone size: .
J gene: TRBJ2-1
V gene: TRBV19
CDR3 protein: CATRRGNEQFF
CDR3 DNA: TGTGCCACCCGACGGGGAAATGAGCAGTTCTTC

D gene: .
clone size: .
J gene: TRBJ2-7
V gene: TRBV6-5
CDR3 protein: CASSYLSHPNYEQYF
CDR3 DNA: TGTGCCAGCAGTTACTTATCCCACCCTAACTACGAGCAGTACTTC

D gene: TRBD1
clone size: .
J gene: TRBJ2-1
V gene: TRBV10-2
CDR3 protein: CASSVTGDQGEQFF
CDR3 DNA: TGCGCCAGCAGTGTGACAGGGGATCAGGGTGAGCAGTTCTTC

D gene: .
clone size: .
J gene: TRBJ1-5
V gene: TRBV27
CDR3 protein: CASSLGGRSQPQHF
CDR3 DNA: TGTGCCAGCAGTTTGGGGGGGCGGTCTCAGCCCCAGCATTTT

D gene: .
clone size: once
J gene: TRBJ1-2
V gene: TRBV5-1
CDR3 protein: CASSLGAGSRGYTF
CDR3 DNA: TGCGCCAGCAGCTTGGGGGCAGGTTCGCGTGGCTACACCTTC

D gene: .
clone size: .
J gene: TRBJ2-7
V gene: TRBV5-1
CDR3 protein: CASSLGEAEGRYEQYF
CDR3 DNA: TGCGCCAGCAGCTTGGGTGAAGCGGAGGGGCGTTACGAGCAGTACTTC

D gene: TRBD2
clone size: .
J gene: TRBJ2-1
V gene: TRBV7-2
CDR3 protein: CASSLNKRERNEQFF
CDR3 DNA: TGTGCCAGCAGCTTAAATAAGCGGGAGCGGAATGAGCAGTTCTTC

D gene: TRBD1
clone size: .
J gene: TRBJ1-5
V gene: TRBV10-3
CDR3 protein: CAISEAAGGSNQPQHF
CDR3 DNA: TGTGCCATCAGTGAAGCGGCAGGGGGGAGCAATCAGCCCCAGCATTTT

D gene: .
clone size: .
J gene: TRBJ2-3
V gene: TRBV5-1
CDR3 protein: CASSQSDTQYF
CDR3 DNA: TGCGCCAGCAGCCAATCAGATACGCAGTATTTT

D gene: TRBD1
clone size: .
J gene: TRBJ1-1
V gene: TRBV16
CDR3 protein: CASSLTPPSGGTEAFF
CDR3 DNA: TGTGCCAGCAGCCTAACTCCACCCTCAGGGGGCACTGAAGCTTTCTTT

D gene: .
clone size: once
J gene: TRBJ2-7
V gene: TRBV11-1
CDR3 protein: CASSPETTYEQYF
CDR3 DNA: TGTGCCAGCAGCCCCGAGACTACCTACGAGCAGTACTTC

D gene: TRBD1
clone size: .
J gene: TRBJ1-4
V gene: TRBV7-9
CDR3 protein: CASSLGRGDEKLFF
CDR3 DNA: TGTGCCAGCAGCTTAGGCAGGGGGGATGAAAAACTGTTTTTT

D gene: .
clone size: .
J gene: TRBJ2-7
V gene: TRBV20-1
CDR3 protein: CSASSKYEQYF
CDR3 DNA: TGCAGTGCTAGCTCTAAGTACGAGCAGTACTTC

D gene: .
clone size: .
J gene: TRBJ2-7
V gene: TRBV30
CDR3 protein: CAWGDTNSYEQYF
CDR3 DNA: TGTGCCTGGGGGGACACAAACTCCTACGAGCAGTACTTC

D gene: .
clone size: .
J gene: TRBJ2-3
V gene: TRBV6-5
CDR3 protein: CASGRDTQYF
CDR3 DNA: TGTGCCAGCGGCAGGGATACGCAGTATTTT

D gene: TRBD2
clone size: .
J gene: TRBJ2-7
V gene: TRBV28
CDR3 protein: CASSLSRAGSPYEQYF
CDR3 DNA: TGTGCCAGCAGTTTATCACGAGCGGGAAGCCCCTACGAGCAGTACTTC

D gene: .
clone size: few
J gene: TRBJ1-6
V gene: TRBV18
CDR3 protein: CASSPNSNSPLHF
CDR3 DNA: TGTGCCAGCTCGCCCAACTCAAATTCACCCCTCCACTTT

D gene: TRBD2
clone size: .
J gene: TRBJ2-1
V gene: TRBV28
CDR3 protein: CASRIAGVNEQFF
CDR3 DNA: TGTGCCAGCAGAATAGCGGGAGTAAATGAGCAGTTCTTC

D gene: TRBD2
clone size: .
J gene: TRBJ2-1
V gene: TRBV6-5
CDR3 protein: CASSQTSGGVDQFF
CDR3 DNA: TGTGCCAGCAGTCAGACTAGCGGGGGGGTTGATCAGTTCTTC

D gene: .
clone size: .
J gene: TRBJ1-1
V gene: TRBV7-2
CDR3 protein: CASGQYRPEAFF
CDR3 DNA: TGTGCCAGCGGACAGTACCGCCCCGAAGCTTTCTTT

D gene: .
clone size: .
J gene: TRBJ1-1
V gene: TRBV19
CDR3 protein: CASSTRAEAFF
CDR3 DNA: TGTGCCAGTAGTACACGCGCTGAAGCTTTCTTT

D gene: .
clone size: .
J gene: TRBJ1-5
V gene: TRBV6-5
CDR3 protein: CASSDWGVNQPQHF
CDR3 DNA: TGTGCCAGCAGTGACTGGGGGGTAAATCAGCCCCAGCATTTT

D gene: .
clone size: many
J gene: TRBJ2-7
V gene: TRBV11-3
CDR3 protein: CASSTGVGNEQYF
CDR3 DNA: TGTGCCAGCAGCACGGGAGTGGGGAACGAGCAGTACTTC

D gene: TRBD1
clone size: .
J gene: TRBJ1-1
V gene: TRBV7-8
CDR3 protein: CASSLGQGPTEAFF
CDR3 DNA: TGTGCCAGCAGCCTAGGACAGGGGCCCACTGAAGCTTTCTTT

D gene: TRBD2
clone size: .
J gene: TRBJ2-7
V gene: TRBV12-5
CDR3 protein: CASAPGGRDSEQYF
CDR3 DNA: TGTGCTAGTGCCCCCGGGGGGAGAGATTCCGAGCAGTACTTC

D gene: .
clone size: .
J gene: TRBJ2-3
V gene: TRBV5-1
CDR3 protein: CASSLEVGGNEYF
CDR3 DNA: TGCGCCAGCAGCTTGGAGGTGGGCGGGAACGAGTATTTT

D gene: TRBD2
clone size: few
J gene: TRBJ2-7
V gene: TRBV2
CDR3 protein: CASSVDGLAGSEQYF
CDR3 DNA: TGTGCCAGCAGTGTGGACGGACTAGCGGGAAGCGAGCAGTACTTC

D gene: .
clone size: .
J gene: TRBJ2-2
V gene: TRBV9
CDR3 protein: CASSQPVPGELFF
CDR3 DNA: TGTGCCAGCAGCCAACCGGTTCCCGGGGAGCTGTTTTTT

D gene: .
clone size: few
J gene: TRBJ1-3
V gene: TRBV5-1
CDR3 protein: CASSPDRLSGNTIYF
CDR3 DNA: TGCGCCAGCAGCCCGGACAGACTCTCTGGAAACACCATATATTTT

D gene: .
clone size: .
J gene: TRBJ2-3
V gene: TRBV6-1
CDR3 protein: CASSEQGTKDTQYF
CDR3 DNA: TGTGCCAGCAGTGAACAGGGAACAAAAGATACGCAGTATTTT

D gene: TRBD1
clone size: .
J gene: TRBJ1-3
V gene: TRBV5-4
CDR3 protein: CAWGQESSGNTIYF
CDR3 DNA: TGTGCCTGGGGACAGGAGAGCTCTGGAAACACCATATATTTT

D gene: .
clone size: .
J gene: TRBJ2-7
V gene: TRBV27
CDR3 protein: CASGTAGVRHYEQYF
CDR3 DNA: TGTGCCAGCGGGACAGCGGGAGTGAGGCATTACGAGCAGTACTTC